Shown below are 3 T cell receptor beta chains from a single sample sequenced in a study of T cell responses to AZD1222 COVID-19 vaccine. The method was immunoSEQ multiplex PCR; TCRdb's version includes in-frame clones alone and lacks a portion of them. Of approximately 100,000 clones detected, more than 75% appear once; the ten largest clones hold 15% to 20%. The sample was peripheral blood, taken on day 0 of AZD1222 vaccination. The receptors come from an adult in good health.

This chain links TRBV4-1 with TRBJ1-5, with D perhaps TRBD1 (5 bases). V was clipped by 1 base and J by 2 bases, with 18 bases between them. The CDR3 length is 18 residues. Germline CDR1 reads MGHRA; CDR2 reads YSYEKL. This CDR3 is CASSQGAPYEGGNQPQHF. CDR3 bases: TGCGCCAGCAGCCAAGGGGCCCCTTATGAAGGGGGCAATCAGCCCCAGCATTTT.

This sequence joins TRBV27 and TRBJ2-5; 7 positions agree with TRBD1. The CDR3 contains 12 residues. Per the germline V gene, CDR1 is MNHEY and CDR2 is SMNVEV (reference sequence). J gave up 5 bases and V 6 bases, and 3 bases lay outside the gene matches. The CDR3 nucleotides are TGTGCCAGCAGGACAGGGTGGGAGACCCAGTACTTC. Residues: CASRTGWETQYF.

This clone turned up a few times. The chain carries TRBV15 and TRBJ1-2, with 9 nucleotides matching TRBD1. Looked up from germline, CDR1 is LNHNV and CDR2 is YYDKDF (reference sequence). J was trimmed by 8 bases and V by 0 bases; bases with no gene match: 10. The CDR3 is 16 amino acids. The CDR3: CATSRDPGQGRGGYTF. The CDR3 DNA is TGTGCCACCAGCAGAGATCCGGGACAGGGAAGGGGCGGCTACACCTTC.